This is a list of T cell receptor beta chains from one sample in a study of human T cells and chemical hapten exposure. TCRdb independently ran MiXCR on the RACE reads; one entry per CDR3 protein. The sample includes under 400,000 distinct CDR3 sequences, approximately 5% of them seen just once. The sample in question was whole blood, obtained in connection with sensitization to the hapten diphenylcyclopropenone (DPC). Source of these receptors: a woman aged 45-60 years with alopecia areata. Some clones in this sample may be carry-over from other donors' samples. Both conserved end residues are part of each CDR3. D genes are given only for firm matches. The size of a clone is reported for some rows only, either as once, few or many, or as a class for expanded clones.

cdr3_nt	cdr3_aa	v_call	j_call	d_call	cdr3_length	clone_size
TGCAGCACCCGTCGGACAGGGGGCAATGAGCAGTTCTTC	CSTRRTGGNEQFF	TRBV29-1	TRBJ2-1	TRBD1	13	few
TGTGCCAGCAGTACCGGGACGACCCACTATGGCTACACCTTC	CASSTGTTHYGYTF	TRBV12-3/TRBV12-4	TRBJ1-2	.	14	.
TGTGCCAGCAGATCGGACTCCCGAAGCCTCCAGCCCCAGCATTTT	CASRSDSRSLQPQHF	TRBV6-5	TRBJ1-5	.	15	.
TGTGCCATCAGCCCTGGGGGACAGGGAGGGTATGGCTACACCTTC	CAISPGGQGGYGYTF	TRBV10-3	TRBJ1-2	TRBD1	15	.
TGTGCCAGCAGTTGGGTCTTGGCGGGGACCTACGAGCAGTACTTC	CASSWVLAGTYEQYF	TRBV27	TRBJ2-7	.	15	.
TGTGCCAGTACCGCGAGTGGGAGGCGGGAGATGAACGAGCAGTACTTC	CASTASGRREMNEQYF	TRBV19	TRBJ2-7	TRBD2	16	few
TGTGCCAGCAGCCCCTGGGATTTGAATGAGCAGTTCTTC	CASSPWDLNEQFF	TRBV7-9	TRBJ2-1	.	13	few
TGCGCCAGCAGCTTCGGGGCACCAGATACGCAGTATTTT	CASSFGAPDTQYF	TRBV5-1	TRBJ2-3	.	13	many
TGTGCCAGCAGCCAAGTTTACGGGGGCGGGGAGCAGTACTTC	CASSQVYGGGEQYF	TRBV3-1	TRBJ2-7	.	14	.
TGTGCCAGCAGTTCAAGGACTAGCGGGAGGCCCACAGATACGCAGTATTTT	CASSSRTSGRPTDTQYF	TRBV27	TRBJ2-3	TRBD2	17	many
TGCAGCGTTGATCTGGGGCAAGAGACCCAGTACTTC	CSVDLGQETQYF	TRBV29-1	TRBJ2-5	.	12	many
TGTGCCAGCAGCGTGATGACAGGGATGAACACTGAAGCTTTCTTT	CASSVMTGMNTEAFF	TRBV28	TRBJ1-1	TRBD1	15	.
TGCGCCAGCAGCGGAAGACAGGGGCGACAAGAGACCCAGTACTTC	CASSGRQGRQETQYF	TRBV5-1	TRBJ2-5	TRBD1	15	few
TGTGCCAGCAGTTCAAGACAGGACGGGGGCTACACCTTC	CASSSRQDGGYTF	TRBV2	TRBJ1-2	.	13	many
TGTGCCAGCAGCTTCCGGGACCCCACAGATACGCAGTATTTT	CASSFRDPTDTQYF	TRBV7-8	TRBJ2-3	.	14	few
TGCGCCAGCAGCCAAGATAGGAGCGGGGGGGCCTGGAATGAGCAGTTCTTC	CASSQDRSGGAWNEQFF	TRBV4-1	TRBJ2-1	TRBD2	17	few
TGTGCCAGCAGCTCCCCACCTGGAAACACCATATATTTT	CASSSPPGNTIYF	TRBV5-4	TRBJ1-3	.	13	many
TGCGCCAGCAGCCAAGATATTTGGCAGGGAGGTTCACCCCTCCACTTT	CASSQDIWQGGSPLHF	TRBV4-1	TRBJ1-6	.	16	few
TGCGCCAGCAGCTTGAGAACAGGGGGGTTGAACACTGAAGCTTTCTTT	CASSLRTGGLNTEAFF	TRBV5-1	TRBJ1-1	TRBD1	16	many
TGTGCCAGCTCACCAACGGCTAGTAGCACAGATACGCAGTATTTT	CASSPTASSTDTQYF	TRBV18	TRBJ2-3	.	15	.
TGCGCCAGCGCCGGACTAGCGGAGGGCAATGAGCAGTTCTTC	CASAGLAEGNEQFF	TRBV5-1	TRBJ2-1	TRBD2	14	.
TGTGCCAGCAGCCAAGCGGGACTAGCGGTCGGGCAGTTCTTC	CASSQAGLAVGQFF	TRBV3-1	TRBJ2-1	TRBD2	14	many
TGCAGTGCTTTGGGACGGCTTAATGAAAAACTGTTTTTT	CSALGRLNEKLFF	TRBV20-1	TRBJ1-4	.	13	few
TGTGCCAGCAGCCTATCCGGAGGGGGTATGACAGAGACCCAGTACTTC	CASSLSGGGMTETQYF	TRBV7-2	TRBJ2-5	.	16	many
TGTGCCAGCAGCTTAAGAACGGCCCAGTACTTC	CASSLRTAQYF	TRBV11-2	TRBJ2-5	.	11	few
TGCAGCGTTGAAGGCAGTGAGCAGTTCTTC	CSVEGSEQFF	TRBV29-1	TRBJ2-1	.	10	.
TGCAGTGCTAGGAGGGACAATGAAAAACTGTTTTTT	CSARRDNEKLFF	TRBV20-1	TRBJ1-4	.	12	many
TGTGCCAGTAGTATCGGGCGGGACCCCTACAATGAGCAGTTCTTC	CASSIGRDPYNEQFF	TRBV19	TRBJ2-1	.	15	few
TGTGCCAGCAACCGTCCGCCAGTGGGTACGAACGGGAATGAGCAGTTCTTC	CASNRPPVGTNGNEQFF	TRBV28	TRBJ2-1	.	17	many
TGTGCCAGCAGCCCCAACGGAGGAAGCAATCAGCCCCAGCATTTT	CASSPNGGSNQPQHF	TRBV3-1	TRBJ1-5	.	15	many
TGTGCCATCAGACGGGACCACAAGTACTTC	CAIRRDHKYF	TRBV10-3	TRBJ2-7	.	10	many
TGTGCCAGCAATTTCAGTATAGGCGGGGAGCTGTTTTTT	CASNFSIGGELFF	TRBV7-2	TRBJ2-2	.	13	.
TGCAGCGTTGCATTCTCCTACTATGGGGGCTACACCTTC	CSVAFSYYGGYTF	TRBV29-1	TRBJ1-2	.	13	many
TGCGCCAGCAGCCAAGGGCAGGGGGCCACCTACGAGCAGTACTTC	CASSQGQGATYEQYF	TRBV4-3	TRBJ2-7	TRBD1	15	many
TGTGCCAGCAGCCAAGTAATAGGGTTCAACTATGGCTACACCTTC	CASSQVIGFNYGYTF	TRBV3-1	TRBJ1-2	.	15	few
TGTGCCGTGACTACAGAATCTGAAGCTTTCTTT	CAVTTESEAFF	TRBV10-3	TRBJ1-1	.	11	.
TGTGCCAGCAGCTCGACAACAGTTTTTAACATGAACACTGAAGCTTTCTTT	CASSSTTVFNMNTEAFF	TRBV11-2	TRBJ1-1	.	17	.
TGCAGTGCTAGCCCGACTAGCGGGAGGGCCTCCTACGAGCAGTACTTC	CSASPTSGRASYEQYF	TRBV20-1	TRBJ2-7	TRBD2	16	.
TGTGCCAGCAGTACGGACGGGACCTTCTCCTACGAGCAGTACTTC	CASSTDGTFSYEQYF	TRBV12-3/TRBV12-4	TRBJ2-7	.	15	few
TGCAGCGTTGAAGGGGGAGCAGGGGACGGGGCCAACGTCCTGACTTTC	CSVEGGAGDGANVLTF	TRBV29-1	TRBJ2-6	.	16	.
TGTGCCAGCAGTCCGGGGGGATTCCAAGAGACCCAGTACTTC	CASSPGGFQETQYF	TRBV2	TRBJ2-5	TRBD2	14	many
TGCAGTGCCAACAGGGGCGAGCAGTACTTC	CSANRGEQYF	TRBV20-1	TRBJ2-7	TRBD1	10	many
TGTGCCAGCAGCCCCCCCCGCTCTAGCGGTCGGATGACCCAGTACTTC	CASSPPRSSGRMTQYF	TRBV3-1	TRBJ2-5	TRBD2	16	many
TGTGCCAGCAGCTTAGATCCCCAGCGGGCCCTCACAGATACGCAGTATTTT	CASSLDPQRALTDTQYF	TRBV11-2	TRBJ2-3	.	17	many
TGTGCCAGCAGCCTCTCAAAGACCCAGTACTTC	CASSLSKTQYF	TRBV11-2	TRBJ2-5	.	11	few
TGTGCCATCAGTGCACAGGGGGAGCAGTACTTC	CAISAQGEQYF	TRBV10-3	TRBJ2-7	TRBD1	11	many
TGTGCCAGCAGCTTAGCCTGGGAGGCCTACAATGAGCAGTTCTTC	CASSLAWEAYNEQFF	TRBV7-2	TRBJ2-1	.	15	few
TGTGCCAGCAGTCCCGGGACAGGGACGAGCTCCTATAATTCACCCCTCCACTTT	CASSPGTGTSSYNSPLHF	TRBV27	TRBJ1-6	TRBD1	18	few
TGTGCCAGCAGCGTACAAACTGAAGCTTTCTTT	CASSVQTEAFF	TRBV9	TRBJ1-1	.	11	many
TGTGCCATCAGCGAACAGGGATCTGCTGAAGCTTTCTTT	CAISEQGSAEAFF	TRBV10-3	TRBJ1-1	.	13	few
TGCAGTGCTCCGGACAGGATGAATTCACCCCTCCACTTT	CSAPDRMNSPLHF	TRBV20-1	TRBJ1-6	TRBD1	13	.
TGTGCCAGCACGGGGGGTAACTATGGCTACACCTTC	CASTGGNYGYTF	TRBV2	TRBJ1-2	.	12	.
TGCGCCAGCAGCCAAGTCCCACTAGCCGGAGAGCAGTTCTTC	CASSQVPLAGEQFF	TRBV4-3	TRBJ2-1	.	14	many